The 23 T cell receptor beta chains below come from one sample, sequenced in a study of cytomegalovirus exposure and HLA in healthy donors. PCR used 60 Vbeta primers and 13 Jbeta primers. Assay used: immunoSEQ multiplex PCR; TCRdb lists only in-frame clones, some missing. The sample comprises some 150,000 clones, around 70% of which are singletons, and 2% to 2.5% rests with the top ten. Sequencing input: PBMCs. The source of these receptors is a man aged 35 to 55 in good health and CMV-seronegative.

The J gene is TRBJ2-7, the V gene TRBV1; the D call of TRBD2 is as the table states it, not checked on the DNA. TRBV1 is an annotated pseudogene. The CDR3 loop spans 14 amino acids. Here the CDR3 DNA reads TGCACCAGCAGCCAAGCCCGGGGAGACTACGAGCAGTACTTC. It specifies CTSSQARGDYEQYF.

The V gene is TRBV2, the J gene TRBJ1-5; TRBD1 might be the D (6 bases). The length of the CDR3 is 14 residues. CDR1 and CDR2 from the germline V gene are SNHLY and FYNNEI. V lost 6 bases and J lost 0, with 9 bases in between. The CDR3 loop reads CASSLDSSNQPQHF. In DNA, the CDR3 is TGTGCCAGCAGCCTGGACAGTAGCAATCAGCCCCAGCATTTT. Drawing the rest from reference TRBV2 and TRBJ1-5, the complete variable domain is EPEVTQTPSHQVTQMGQEVILRCVPISNHLYFYWYRQILGQKVEFLVSFYNNEISEKSEIFDDQFSVERPDGSNFTLKIRSTKLEDSAMYFCASSLDSSNQPQHFGDGTRLSIL.

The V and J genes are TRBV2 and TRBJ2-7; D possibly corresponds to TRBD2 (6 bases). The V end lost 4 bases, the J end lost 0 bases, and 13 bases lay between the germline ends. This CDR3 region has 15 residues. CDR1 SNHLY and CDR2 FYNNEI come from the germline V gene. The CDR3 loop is CASSGLSGYSYEQYF. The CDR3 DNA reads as TGTGCCAGCAGTGGCCTCAGCGGGTACTCCTACGAGCAGTACTTC.

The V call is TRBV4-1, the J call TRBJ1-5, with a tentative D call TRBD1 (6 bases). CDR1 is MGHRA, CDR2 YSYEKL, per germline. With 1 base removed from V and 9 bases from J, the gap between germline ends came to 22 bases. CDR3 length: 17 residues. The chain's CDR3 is CASSQGLPRGLGRPQHF. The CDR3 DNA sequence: TGCGCCAGCAGCCAAGGTCTCCCTAGGGGGTTAGGGAGGCCCCAGCATTTT.

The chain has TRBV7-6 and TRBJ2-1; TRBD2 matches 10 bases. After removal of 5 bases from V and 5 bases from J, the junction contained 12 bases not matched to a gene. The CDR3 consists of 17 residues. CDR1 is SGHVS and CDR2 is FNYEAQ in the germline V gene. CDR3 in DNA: TGTGCCAGCAGCGCATCCCTGGGGCTAGCGGGGGACAATGAGCAGTTCTTC. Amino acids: CASSASLGLAGDNEQFF.

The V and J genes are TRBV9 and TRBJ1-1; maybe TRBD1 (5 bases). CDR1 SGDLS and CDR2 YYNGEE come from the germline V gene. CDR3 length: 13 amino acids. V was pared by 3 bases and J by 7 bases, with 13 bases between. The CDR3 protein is CASSAGWGGEAFF. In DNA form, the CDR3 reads TGTGCCAGCAGCGCCGGGTGGGGGGGTGAAGCTTTCTTT.

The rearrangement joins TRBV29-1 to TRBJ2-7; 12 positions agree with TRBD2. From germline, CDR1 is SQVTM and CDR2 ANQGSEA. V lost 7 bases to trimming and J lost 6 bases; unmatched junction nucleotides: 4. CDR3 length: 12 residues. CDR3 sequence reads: CSALAGGGEQYF. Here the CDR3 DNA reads TGCAGCGCTCTAGCGGGAGGGGGCGAGCAGTACTTC.

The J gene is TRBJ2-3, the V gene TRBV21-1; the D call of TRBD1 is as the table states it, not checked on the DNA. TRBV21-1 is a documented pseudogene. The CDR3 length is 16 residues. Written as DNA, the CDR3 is TGTGCCAGCAGCAATGATCGGGACAGGGGGCTAGATACGCAGTATTTT. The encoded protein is CASSNDRDRGLDTQYF.

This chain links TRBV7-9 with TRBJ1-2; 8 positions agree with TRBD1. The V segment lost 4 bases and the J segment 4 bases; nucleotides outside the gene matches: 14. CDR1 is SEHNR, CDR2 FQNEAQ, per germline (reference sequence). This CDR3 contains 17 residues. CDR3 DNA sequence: TGTGCCAGCAGCTCTGTCCGGATTGGACAGGGCTTCTATGGCTACACCTTC. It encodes CASSSVRIGQGFYGYTF.

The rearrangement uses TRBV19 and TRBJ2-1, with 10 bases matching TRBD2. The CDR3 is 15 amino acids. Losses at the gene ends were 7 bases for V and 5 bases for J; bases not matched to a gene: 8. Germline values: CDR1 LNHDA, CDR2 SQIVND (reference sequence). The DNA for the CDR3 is TGTGCCAGTAAGTGGGGGACTAGCGCCAACAATGAGCAGTTCTTC. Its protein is CASKWGTSANNEQFF.

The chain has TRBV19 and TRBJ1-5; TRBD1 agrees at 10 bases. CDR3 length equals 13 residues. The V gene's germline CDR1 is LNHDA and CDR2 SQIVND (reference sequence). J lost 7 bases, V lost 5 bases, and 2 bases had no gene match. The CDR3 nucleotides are TGTGCCAGTAGTGGGGACAGGGGACAGCCCCAGCATTTT. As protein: CASSGDRGQPQHF.

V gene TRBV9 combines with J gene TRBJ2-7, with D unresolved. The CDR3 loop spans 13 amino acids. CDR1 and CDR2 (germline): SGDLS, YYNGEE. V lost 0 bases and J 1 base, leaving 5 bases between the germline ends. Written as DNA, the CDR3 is TGTGCCAGCAGCGTAGGGGCTTCCTACGAGCAGTACTTC. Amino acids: CASSVGASYEQYF. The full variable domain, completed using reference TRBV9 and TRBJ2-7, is DSGVTQTPKHLITATGQRVTLRCSPRSGDLSVYWYQQSLDQGLQFLIQYYNGEERAKGNILERFSAQQFPDLHSELNLSSLELGDSALYFCASSVGASYEQYFGPGTRLTVT.

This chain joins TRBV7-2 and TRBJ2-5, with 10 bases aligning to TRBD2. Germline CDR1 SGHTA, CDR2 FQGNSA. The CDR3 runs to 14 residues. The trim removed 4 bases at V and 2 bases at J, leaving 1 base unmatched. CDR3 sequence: CASSWTSGQETQYF. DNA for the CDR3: TGTGCCAGCAGCTGGACTAGCGGTCAAGAGACCCAGTACTTC.

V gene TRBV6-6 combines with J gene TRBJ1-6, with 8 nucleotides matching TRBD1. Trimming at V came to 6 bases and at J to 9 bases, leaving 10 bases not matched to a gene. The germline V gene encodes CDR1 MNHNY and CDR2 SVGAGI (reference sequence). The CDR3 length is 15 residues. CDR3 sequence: CASRDSGGFSSPLHF. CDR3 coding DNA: TGTGCCAGCAGGGATTCAGGGGGCTTTAGTTCACCCCTCCACTTT.

CDR3 protein: CASSQAGDYGYTF. The DNA of the CDR3 is TGCGCCAGCAGCCAGGCCGGGGACTATGGCTACACCTTC. This chain connects TRBV4-1 to TRBJ1-2; D call uncertain. V lost 3 bases and J 3 bases, leaving 8 bases between the germline ends. The CDR3 is 13 residues long. The germline V gene has CDR1 MGHRA and CDR2 YSYEKL.

The CDR3 DNA sequence: TGTGCCAGCAGTTATGACAGCATCTACGAGCAGTACTTC. Translated, it gives CASSYDSIYEQYF. J is TRBJ2-7 and V is TRBV28; a possible D gene is TRBD1 (5 bases). Trimming removed 4 bases at V and 3 bases at J, with 10 bases between. Germline CDR1 and CDR2: MDHEN and SYDVKM. There are 13 residues in the CDR3.

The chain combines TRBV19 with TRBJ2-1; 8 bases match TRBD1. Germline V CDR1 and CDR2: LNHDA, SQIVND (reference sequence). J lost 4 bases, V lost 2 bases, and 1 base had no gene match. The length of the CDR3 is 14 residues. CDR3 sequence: CASSITGGYNEQFF. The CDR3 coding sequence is TGTGCCAGTAGTATAACAGGGGGATACAATGAGCAGTTCTTC. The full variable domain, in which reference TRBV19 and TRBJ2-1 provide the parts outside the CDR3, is DGGITQSPKYLFRKEGQNVTLSCEQNLNHDAMYWYRQDPGQGLRLIYYSQIVNDFQKGDIAEGYSVSREKKESFPLTVTSAQKNPTAFYLCASSITGGYNEQFFGPGTRLTVL.

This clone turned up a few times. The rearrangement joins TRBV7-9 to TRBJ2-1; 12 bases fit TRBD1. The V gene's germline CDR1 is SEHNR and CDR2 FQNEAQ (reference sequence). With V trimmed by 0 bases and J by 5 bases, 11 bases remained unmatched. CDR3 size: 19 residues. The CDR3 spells CASSLAHYGTGGLNNEQFF. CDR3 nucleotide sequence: TGTGCCAGCAGCTTAGCGCACTACGGGACAGGGGGCTTGAACAATGAGCAGTTCTTC.

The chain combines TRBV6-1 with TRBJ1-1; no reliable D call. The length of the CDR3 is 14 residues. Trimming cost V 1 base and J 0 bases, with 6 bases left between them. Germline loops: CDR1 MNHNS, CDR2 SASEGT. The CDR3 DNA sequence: TGTGCCAGCAGTGAAGTGCGGCTGAACACTGAAGCTTTCTTT. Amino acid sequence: CASSEVRLNTEAFF.

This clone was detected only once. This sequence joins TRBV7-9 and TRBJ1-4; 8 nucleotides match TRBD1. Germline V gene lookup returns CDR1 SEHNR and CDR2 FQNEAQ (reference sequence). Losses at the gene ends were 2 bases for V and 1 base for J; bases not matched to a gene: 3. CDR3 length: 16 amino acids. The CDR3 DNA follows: TGTGCCAGCAGCTTACGACAGGGGATAACTAATGAAAAACTGTTTTTT. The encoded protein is CASSLRQGITNEKLFF.

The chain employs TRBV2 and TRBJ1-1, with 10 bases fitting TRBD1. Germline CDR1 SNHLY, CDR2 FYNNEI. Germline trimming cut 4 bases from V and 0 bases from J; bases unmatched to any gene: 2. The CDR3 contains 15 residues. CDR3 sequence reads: CASSGQGAMNTEAFF. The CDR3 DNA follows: TGTGCCAGCAGTGGACAGGGGGCCATGAACACTGAAGCTTTCTTT.

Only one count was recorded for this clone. The CDR3 region has the DNA TGTGCCAGCAGTTACTCCGGGACAGGGGAGGGAAACACCATATATTTT. Amino acid sequence: CASSYSGTGEGNTIYF. V usage is TRBV6-5 and J usage is TRBJ1-3; 10 bases are a match to TRBD1. The trim removed 0 bases at V and 4 bases at J, leaving 3 bases unmatched. This CDR3 spans 16 amino acids. The germline CDR1 and CDR2 sequences are MNHEY and SVGAGI.

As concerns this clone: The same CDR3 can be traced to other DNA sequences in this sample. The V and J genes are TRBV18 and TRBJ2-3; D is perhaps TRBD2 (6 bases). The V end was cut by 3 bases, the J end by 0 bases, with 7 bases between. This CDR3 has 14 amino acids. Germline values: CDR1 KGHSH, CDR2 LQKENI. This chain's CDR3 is CASSPGLSTDTQYF. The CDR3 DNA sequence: TGTGCCAGCTCACCGGGACTCAGCACAGATACGCAGTATTTT.